Sequencing of this TCR beta chain was carried out in a study of blood T cell repertoires in COVID-19. In the authors' methods: Amplification from reference gene primers served as the basis for estimated nucleated cell counts. TCRdb's table, derived via immunoSEQ multiplex PCR, lists solely in-frame clones and lacks some. V, J and clone size were drawn from that table, and D and trimming were deduced from the DNA. This table has around 300,000 clones, approximately 88% appearing once. This CDR3 is 15 amino acids long. Looked up from germline, CDR1 is ENHRY and CDR2 is SYGVKD. Germline trimming cut 2 bases from V and 3 bases from J; bases unmatched to any gene: 2.

This chain joins TRBV10-3 and TRBJ2-7; 12 positions agree with TRBD2. The sample taken for sequencing was peripheral blood. The sequence derives from a woman between 40 and 55 years old who had recovered from COVID-19. The CDR3 DNA is TGTGCCATCAGTGAGGGACTAGCGGGAAACTACGAGCAGTACTTC. Protein sequence: CAISEGLAGNYEQYF.